This T cell receptor beta chain was documented in a study of blood T cells in healthy people across ages. With respect to this clonotype: Its target is not known.

For the second PCR, which ran for roughly 6 to 11 cycles, a sample-barcoded 5' primer and a J-beta primer mix were used. MiXCR was run by TCRdb on the 5' RACE reads, yielding one entry per CDR3 protein. The repertoire holds approximately 780,000 distinct CDR3 sequences, with roughly 26% as singletons. This CDR3 region has 14 residues. Trimming took 6 bases from V and 0 from J; bases not matched to a gene: 7. Germline CDR1 reads DFQATT; CDR2 reads SNEGSKA (reference sequence). Findings of the study overall: Strongly correlated with naive T cell percentage was TCR beta diversity.

Russia was home to the donors, healthy Caucasian individuals aged about 6 to 100. Researchers report isolating at least 6.5 million PBMCs per sample. This same sample was also taken into another study, of T cells of mothers and their children. This second study says: Sample barcodes and 2-4 random nucleotides came from the second PCR's M1S primer.

The sample was blood. This TCR was recovered from a boy between 10 and 17 years old in good health. The rearrangement joins TRBV20-1 to TRBJ2-7, with 8 bases aligning to TRBD1. CDR3 coding DNA: TGCAGTGCCCGGACAGGGATAAGCTCCTACGAGCAGTACTTC. Translation gives CSARTGISSYEQYF.